Below, 4 T cell receptor beta chains from the same sample are listed, as sequenced in a study of shared clonotypes between healthy human individuals. The assay was immunoSEQ multiplex PCR, and TCRdb's table has in-frame clones only and misses some. This sample has 2,100,000 or so clones, with around 95% found just once. Sequencing input: naive CD4+ T cells sorted from blood. The subset was: CD45RA+ positively selected. All receptors derive from a man between 18 and 35 years old in good health.

The chain uses TRBV5-6 and TRBJ1-1; D is possibly TRBD1 (5 bases). Germline V gives CDR1 SGHDT, CDR2 YYEEEE. The germline V and J ends were trimmed by 4 bases and 3 bases, with 16 bases remaining between them. The CDR3 consists of 15 residues. CDR3 nucleotide sequence: TGTGCCAGCAGCGGGGAGGTCCGGACACACACTGAAGCTTTCTTT. This encodes CASSGEVRTHTEAFF.

This clone appeared once. The chain employs TRBV28 and TRBJ1-2; D unresolved. Germline loops: CDR1 MDHEN, CDR2 SYDVKM. Trimming cost V 5 bases and J 1 base, with 17 bases left between them. This CDR3 has 16 amino acids. CDR3 in amino acids: CASSTSRSLINYGYTF. The CDR3 coding sequence is TGTGCCAGCAGTACATCCAGGAGCCTGATTAACTATGGCTACACCTTC.

The chain couples TRBV6-5 to TRBJ2-7, with 7 nucleotides matching TRBD2. CDR1 is MNHEY, CDR2 SVGAGI, per germline. The CDR3 totals 16 residues. The V and J ends lost 0 bases and 3 bases, in that order; junction bases with no gene match: 8. CDR3 nucleotide sequence: TGTGCCAGCAGTTACTCGATTCGGGGAGGGGTCTACGAGCAGTACTTC. Protein product: CASSYSIRGGVYEQYF.

Only one count was recorded for this clone. At one boundary the junction diverges from the germline segment, which might be a read error. The chain recombines TRBV7-9 with TRBJ1-3, with a weak D call TRBD1 (5 bases). The CDR3 consists of 16 residues. CDR1 and CDR2 (germline): SEHNR, FQNEAQ (reference sequence). The CDR3 DNA follows: TGTGCCAGCAGCATAGCAGACAGATACTCTGGAAACACCATATATTTT. Its protein product is CASSIADRYSGNTIYF.